This entry describes one TCR beta chain. Its antigen remains unidentified. Measured with immunoSEQ multiplex PCR; TCRdb has only the in-frame clones, and not every one. Here the sample spans almost 50,000 clones, around 80% being singletons. The data derive from a study of T cell responses to AZD1222 COVID-19 vaccine. Study results and limitations: The CD4 TCRs associated with vaccination extended across spike and predominated at 160-218 and 743-854. The donors showed a predominance of white British ancestry and of females, with possible underestimation of clonal diversity.

CDR1 SGHDN and CDR2 FVKESK come from the germline V gene. The CDR3 extends over 19 amino acids. V dropped 3 bases and J dropped 7; count of bases not matched to a gene: 14. The source of this sequence is an adult in good health. V and J are TRBV14 and TRBJ2-5; 16 bases line up with TRBD2. The source was peripheral blood, collected on day 0 of MenACWY control vaccination. In DNA form, the CDR3 reads TGTGCCAGCAGCCATCTTCCCGAGGGACTAGCGGGAGGGCGAGGGACCCAGTACTTC. Protein product: CASSHLPEGLAGGRGTQYF. The full variable domain, in which reference TRBV14 and TRBJ2-5 provide the parts outside the CDR3, is EAGVTQFPSHSVIEKGQTVTLRCDPISGHDNLYWYRRVMGKEIKFLLHFVKESKQDESGMPNNRFLAERTGGTYSTLKVQPAELEDSGVYFCASSHLPEGLAGGRGTQYFGPGTRLLVL.